This note documents a single T cell receptor (beta chain) sequence. Its antigen is unknown. Profiled with immunoSEQ multiplex PCR; TCRdb holds only in-frame clones, not every one. The data contain some 99,000 clones, 88% of them singletons. The V gene's germline CDR1 is SGHRS and CDR2 YFSETQ. Trimming shortened V by 1 base and J by 1 base, and 5 bases separated the two germline ends. This CDR3 has 13 amino acids. The data belong to a study of T cell responses to AZD1222 COVID-19 vaccine. Findings of the study overall: Dominant CD4 TCR responses targeted spike regions 160-218 and 743-854. There were mostly white British donors and more females than males, and clonal diversity was possibly underestimated. Sampling that yielded the repertoires occurred only after the peak T cell response. Rises in breadth and depth of Spike-specific TCRs came after two AZD1222 doses.

The material sequenced was peripheral blood, taken on day 0 of MenACWY control vaccination. The sequence was collected from an adult in good health. The chain recombines TRBV5-1 with TRBJ1-1; D unresolved. The CDR3 region has the DNA TGCGCCAGCAGCTTGAGGGAGAACACTGAAGCTTTCTTT. This translates into CASSLRENTEAFF.